These 9 T cell receptor beta chains were all obtained from the same sample, sequenced in a study of cytomegalovirus exposure and HLA in healthy donors (dated by TCRdb to 2016 to 2017). Receptors were amplified or captured by the immunoSEQ multiplex PCR assay. TCRdb retrieved this table from immuneACCESS and kept in-frame rearrangements only. Not all clones are present; in checked studies, unresolved V genes account for under half, and no reason is known for the remainder. Within this sample are about 240,000 clones, with more than 75% of them counted one time only. Clones ranked in the top ten supply 2.6% of the sample. Sequencing used PBMCs. The origin of the receptors is a man aged 18 to 35 in good health and CMV-seronegative.

The chain joins TRBV28 to TRBJ1-1, with D tentatively TRBD1 (6 bases). CDR1 and CDR2 (germline): MDHEN, SYDVKM. The CDR3 extends over 15 amino acids. V lost 3 bases and J lost 5, with 16 bases in between. Written as DNA, the CDR3 is TGTGCCAGCAGTTTGGTGGGGGCGTCGGGGACTGAAGCTTTCTTT. This translates into CASSLVGASGTEAFF.

V is TRBV6-6 and J is TRBJ1-5, with 8 bases fitting TRBD1. Germline V lookup: CDR1 MNHNY, CDR2 SVGAGI (reference sequence). This CDR3 region has 15 residues. Trimming at V came to 4 bases and at J to 2 bases, leaving 4 bases not matched to a gene. CDR3 DNA sequence: TGTGCCAGCAGTTTTCCGGGACAGGGCAATCAGCCCCAGCATTTT. Translating gives CASSFPGQGNQPQHF.

CDR3 residues: CASSPYRGSYNEQFF. CDR3 nucleotide sequence: TGTGCCAGCTCACCTTACAGGGGTTCCTACAATGAGCAGTTCTTC. The genes are TRBV18 and TRBJ2-1; 7 positions agree with TRBD1. The trim removed 3 bases at V and 1 base at J, leaving 3 bases unmatched. CDR1 is KGHSH, CDR2 LQKENI, per germline. This CDR3 is built from 15 residues. The full variable domain, completed using reference TRBV18 and TRBJ2-1, is NAGVMQNPRHLVRRRGQEARLRCSPMKGHSHVYWYRQLPEEGLKFMVYLQKENIIDESGMPKERFSAEFPKEGPSILRIQQVVRGDSAAYFCASSPYRGSYNEQFFGPGTRLTVL.

The chain carries TRBV11-2 and TRBJ2-3, with 8 bases that match TRBD2. V trimming: 3 bases; J trimming: 2 bases; junction bases outside the gene matches: 4. The CDR3 extends over 15 amino acids. CDR1 is SGHAT, CDR2 FQNNGV, per germline. The CDR3 bases are TGTGCCAGCAGCTTCATAGCGGGAACCACAGATACGCAGTATTTT. Amino acid sequence: CASSFIAGTTDTQYF.

This chain links TRBV19 with TRBJ1-2, with D possibly TRBD1 on 6 matching bases. The CDR3 runs to 13 residues. V was pared by 5 bases and J by 4 bases, with 11 bases between. Germline V gives CDR1 LNHDA, CDR2 SQIVND (reference sequence). The CDR3 protein is CASSPGQTYGYTF. DNA of the CDR3: TGTGCCAGTAGTCCCGGACAGACCTATGGCTACACCTTC.

The sample holds one count of this clone. This chain connects TRBV27 to TRBJ2-7, with TRBD1 identical over 8 bases. Germline CDR1 reads MNHEY; CDR2 reads SMNVEV (reference sequence). This CDR3 is built from 15 residues. J lost 4 bases, V lost 5 bases, and 10 bases had no gene match. The CDR3 sequence: CASSTPGTGTYEQYF. For the CDR3, the DNA is TGTGCCAGCAGTACACCCGGGACAGGAACTTACGAGCAGTACTTC.

The chain carries TRBV6-1 and TRBJ2-7; 7 nucleotides match TRBD2. CDR3 length: 13 amino acids. Germline lookup yields CDR1 MNHNS and CDR2 SASEGT. V shed 6 bases, J shed 3 bases, and the junction held 5 bases outside the gene matches. CDR3 in DNA: TGTGCCAGCAGGGGAGCGGGAAGCTACGAGCAGTACTTC. It is translated as CASRGAGSYEQYF.

V gene TRBV6-5 combines with J gene TRBJ2-7; 7 bases map to TRBD1. Germline lookup yields CDR1 MNHEY and CDR2 SVGAGI. This CDR3 region has 14 residues. The trim removed 6 bases at V and 6 bases at J, leaving 11 bases unmatched. CDR3 DNA: TGTGCCAGCAGCCCCACCATCGACAGGGCCGAGCAGTACTTC. Residues: CASSPTIDRAEQYF.

The chain combines TRBV27 with TRBJ2-3; TRBD2 matches at 9 bases. Trimming removed 2 bases from V and 0 bases from J; junction bases left unmatched: 3. The CDR3 loop spans 16 amino acids. Germline V gene lookup returns CDR1 MNHEY and CDR2 SMNVEV (reference sequence). The CDR3 region is CASSLGRGGSTDTQYF. CDR3 nucleotide sequence: TGTGCCAGCAGTTTAGGGCGGGGGGGCAGCACAGATACGCAGTATTTT.